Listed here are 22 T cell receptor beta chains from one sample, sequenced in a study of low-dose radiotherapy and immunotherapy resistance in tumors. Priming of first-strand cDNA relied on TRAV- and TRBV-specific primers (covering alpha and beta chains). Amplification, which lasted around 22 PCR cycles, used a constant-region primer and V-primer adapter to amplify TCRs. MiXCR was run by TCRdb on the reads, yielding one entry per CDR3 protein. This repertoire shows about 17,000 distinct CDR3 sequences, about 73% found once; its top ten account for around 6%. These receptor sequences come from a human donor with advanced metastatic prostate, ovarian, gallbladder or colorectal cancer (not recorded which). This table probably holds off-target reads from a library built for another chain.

The CDR3 DNA reads as TGTGCCATCAGAGGGGGACTAGCGGGAGAAGAGACCCAGTACTTC. Its translation: CAIRGGLAGEETQYF. The genes are TRBV10-3 and TRBJ2-5; TRBD2 aligns across 14 bases. The length of the CDR3 is 15 residues. Germline lookup yields CDR1 ENHRY and CDR2 SYGVKD. After removal of 6 bases from V and 3 bases from J, the junction contained 3 bases not matched to a gene.

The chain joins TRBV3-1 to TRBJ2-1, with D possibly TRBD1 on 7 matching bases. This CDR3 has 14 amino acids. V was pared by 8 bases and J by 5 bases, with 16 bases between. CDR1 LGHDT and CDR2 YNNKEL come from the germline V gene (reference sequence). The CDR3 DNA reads TGTGCCAGCGGATGGCAGGGGGGTAACAATGAGCAGTTCTTC. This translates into CASGWQGGNNEQFF.

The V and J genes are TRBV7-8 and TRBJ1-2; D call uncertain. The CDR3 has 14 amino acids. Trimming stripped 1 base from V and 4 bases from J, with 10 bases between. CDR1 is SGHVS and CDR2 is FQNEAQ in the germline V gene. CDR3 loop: CASSLGVVSYGYTF. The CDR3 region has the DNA TGTGCCAGCAGCTTAGGTGTGGTTAGCTATGGCTACACCTTC.

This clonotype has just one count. DNA for the CDR3: TGTGCCAGCAACATCTTAGGGCAGAACACTGAAGCTTTCTTT. Amino acid sequence: CASNILGQNTEAFF. The chain uses TRBV6-1 and TRBJ1-1; D not certain. V was cut by 7 bases and J by 1 base, with 13 bases left in between. The CDR3 is made up of 14 amino acids. Per the germline V gene, CDR1 is MNHNS and CDR2 is SASEGT.

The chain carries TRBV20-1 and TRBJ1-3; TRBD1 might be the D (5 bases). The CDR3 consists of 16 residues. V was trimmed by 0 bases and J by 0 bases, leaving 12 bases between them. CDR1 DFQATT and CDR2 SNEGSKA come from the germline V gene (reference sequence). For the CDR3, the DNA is TGCAGTGCTAGAGAGGCCAGGGCCCCCTCTGGAAACACCATATATTTT. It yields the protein CSAREARAPSGNTIYF.

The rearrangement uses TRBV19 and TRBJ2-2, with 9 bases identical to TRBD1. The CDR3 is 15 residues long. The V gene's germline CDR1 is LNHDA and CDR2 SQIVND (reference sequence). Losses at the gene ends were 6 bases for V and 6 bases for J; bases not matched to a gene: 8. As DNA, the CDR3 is TGTGCCAGTAGCCGGGGACAGGGTTTCCCCGGGGAGCTGTTTTTT. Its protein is CASSRGQGFPGELFF.

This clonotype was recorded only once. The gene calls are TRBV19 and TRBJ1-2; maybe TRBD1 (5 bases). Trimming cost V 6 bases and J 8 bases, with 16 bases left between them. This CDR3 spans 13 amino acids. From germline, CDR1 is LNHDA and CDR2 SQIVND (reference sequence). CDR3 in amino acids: CASRSAGFGGYTF. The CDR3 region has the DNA TGTGCCAGTAGGTCGGCAGGGTTTGGGGGCTACACCTTC. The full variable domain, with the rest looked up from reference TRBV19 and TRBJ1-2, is DGGITQSPKYLFRKEGQNVTLSCEQNLNHDAMYWYRQDPGQGLRLIYYSQIVNDFQKGDIAEGYSVSREKKESFPLTVTSAQKNPTAFYLCASRSAGFGGYTFGSGTRLTVV.

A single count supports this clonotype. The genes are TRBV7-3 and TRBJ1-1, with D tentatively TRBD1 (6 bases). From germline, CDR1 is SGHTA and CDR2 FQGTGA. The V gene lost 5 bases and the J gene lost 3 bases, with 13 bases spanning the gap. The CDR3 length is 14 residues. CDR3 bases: TGTGCCAGCAGCCGGGGGCTGGGGGACACTGAAGCTTTCTTT. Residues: CASSRGLGDTEAFF.

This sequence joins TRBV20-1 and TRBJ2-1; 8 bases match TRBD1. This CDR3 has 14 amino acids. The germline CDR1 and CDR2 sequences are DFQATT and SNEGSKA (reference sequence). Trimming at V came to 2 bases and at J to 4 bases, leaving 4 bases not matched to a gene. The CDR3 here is CSARRNRGYNEQFF. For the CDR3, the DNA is TGCAGTGCTAGAAGGAACAGGGGGTACAATGAGCAGTTCTTC.

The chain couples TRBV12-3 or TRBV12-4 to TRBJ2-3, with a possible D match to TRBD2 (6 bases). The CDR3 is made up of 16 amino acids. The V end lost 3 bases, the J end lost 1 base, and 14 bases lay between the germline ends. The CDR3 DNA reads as TGTGCCAGCAGTTTGTCCGGCGGGGCCCGCACAGATACGCAGTATTTT. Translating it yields CASSLSGGARTDTQYF.

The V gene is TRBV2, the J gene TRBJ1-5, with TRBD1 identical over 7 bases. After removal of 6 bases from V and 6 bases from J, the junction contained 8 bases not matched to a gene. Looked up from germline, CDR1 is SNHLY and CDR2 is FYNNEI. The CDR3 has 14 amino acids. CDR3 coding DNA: TGTGCCAGCAGACAGGGGATTGTCGGTCAGCCCCAGCATTTT. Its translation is CASRQGIVGQPQHF.

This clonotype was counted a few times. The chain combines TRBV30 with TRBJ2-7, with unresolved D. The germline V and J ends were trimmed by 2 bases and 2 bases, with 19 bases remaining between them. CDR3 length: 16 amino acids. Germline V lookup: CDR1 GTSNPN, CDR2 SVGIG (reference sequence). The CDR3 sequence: CAWSRNLQSMTYEQYF. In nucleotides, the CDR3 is TGTGCCTGGAGTCGCAATCTACAGAGCATGACCTACGAGCAGTACTTC.

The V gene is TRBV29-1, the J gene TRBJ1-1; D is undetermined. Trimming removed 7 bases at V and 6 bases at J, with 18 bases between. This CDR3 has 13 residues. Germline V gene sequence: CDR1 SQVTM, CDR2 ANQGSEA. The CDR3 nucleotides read TGCAGCGCAAGGCTGCAGGAAGGCTCTGAAGCTTTCTTT. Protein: CSARLQEGSEAFF.

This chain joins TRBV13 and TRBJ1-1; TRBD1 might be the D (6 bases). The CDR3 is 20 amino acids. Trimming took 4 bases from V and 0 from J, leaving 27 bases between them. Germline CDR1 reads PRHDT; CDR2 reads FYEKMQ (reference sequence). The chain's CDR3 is CASSSSPFGGRGGMNTEAFF. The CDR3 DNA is TGTGCCAGCAGCTCATCCCCTTTTGGGGGCCGGGGGGGCATGAACACTGAAGCTTTCTTT.

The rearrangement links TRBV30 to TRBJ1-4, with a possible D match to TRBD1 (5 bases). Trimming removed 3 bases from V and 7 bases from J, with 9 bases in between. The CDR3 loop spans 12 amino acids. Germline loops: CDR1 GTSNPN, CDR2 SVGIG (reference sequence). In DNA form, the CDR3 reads TGTGCCTGGAGCCGGGACCGTGAAAAACTGTTTTTT. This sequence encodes CAWSRDREKLFF.

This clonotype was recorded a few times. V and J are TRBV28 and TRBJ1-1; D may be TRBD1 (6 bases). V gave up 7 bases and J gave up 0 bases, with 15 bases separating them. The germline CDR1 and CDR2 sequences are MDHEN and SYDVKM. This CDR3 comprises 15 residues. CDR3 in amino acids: CASTGFGQMNTEAFF. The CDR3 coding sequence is TGTGCCAGCACGGGGTTTGGACAGATGAACACTGAAGCTTTCTTT.

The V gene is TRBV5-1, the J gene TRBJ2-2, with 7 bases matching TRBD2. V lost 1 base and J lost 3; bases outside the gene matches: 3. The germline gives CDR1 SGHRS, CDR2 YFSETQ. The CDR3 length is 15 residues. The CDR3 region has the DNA TGCGCCAGCAGCTTGAGCCTAGCGGACACCGGGGAGCTGTTTTTT. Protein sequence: CASSLSLADTGELFF.

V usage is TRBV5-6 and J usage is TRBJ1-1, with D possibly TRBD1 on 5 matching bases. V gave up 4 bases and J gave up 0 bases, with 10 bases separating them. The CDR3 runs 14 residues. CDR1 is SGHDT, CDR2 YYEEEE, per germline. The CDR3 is CASSLPDMNTEAFF. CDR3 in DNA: TGTGCCAGCAGCCTACCGGACATGAACACTGAAGCTTTCTTT.

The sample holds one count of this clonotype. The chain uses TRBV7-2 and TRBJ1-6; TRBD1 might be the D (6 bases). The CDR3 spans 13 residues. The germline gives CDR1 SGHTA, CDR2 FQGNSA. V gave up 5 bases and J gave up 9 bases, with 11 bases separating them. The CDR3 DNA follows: TGTGCCAGCAGCGCCAGGGGTGGTTCACCCCTCCACTTT. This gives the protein CASSARGGSPLHF.

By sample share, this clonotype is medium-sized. In DNA, the CDR3 is TGTGCCAGCAGTACGGGACAGGGGGCGTACGAGCAGTACTTC. Residues: CASSTGQGAYEQYF. The chain joins TRBV6-6 to TRBJ2-7; 12 positions match TRBD1. Germline-derived CDR1 and CDR2 are MNHNY and SVGAGI (reference sequence). CDR3 length: 14 amino acids. V shed 5 bases and J 4 bases; nucleotides not matched to a gene: 3.

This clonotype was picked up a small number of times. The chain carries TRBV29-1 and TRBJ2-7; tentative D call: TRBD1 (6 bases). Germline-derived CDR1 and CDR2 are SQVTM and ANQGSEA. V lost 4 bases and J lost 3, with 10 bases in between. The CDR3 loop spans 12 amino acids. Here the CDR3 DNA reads TGCAGCGTTGCTCGGACAGACTACGAGCAGTACTTC. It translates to CSVARTDYEQYF.

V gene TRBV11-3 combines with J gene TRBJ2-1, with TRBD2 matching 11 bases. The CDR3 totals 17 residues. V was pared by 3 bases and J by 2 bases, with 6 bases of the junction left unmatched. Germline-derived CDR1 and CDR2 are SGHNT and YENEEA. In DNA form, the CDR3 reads TGTGCCAGCAGCTTTGGAGGGACTAGCGGCGCCTACAATGAGCAGTTCTTC. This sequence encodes CASSFGGTSGAYNEQFF.